This T cell receptor beta chain was recovered during a study of tumour-infiltrating T cells in Burkitt lymphoma. Some clones are missing from TCRdb's copy, which holds only in-frame ones; the method was immunoSEQ multiplex PCR. Among under 15,000 clones listed, 30% were seen once. The CDR3 length is 19 residues. With 3 bases clipped from V and 5 bases from J, the junction kept 14 bases outside the gene matches. The germline gives CDR1 MNHEY, CDR2 SMNVEV (reference sequence). V gene TRBV27 combines with J gene TRBJ2-1, with 12 nucleotides matching TRBD2. This clonotype was sampled from a human donor with diffuse large B-cell lymphoma. Sequencing input: tumor tissue. CDR3 nucleotides: TGTGCCAGCAGTTTTAGGACTAGCGGGATTCTCCCGAACAACAATGAGCAGTTCTTC. It specifies CASSFRTSGILPNNNEQFF.